The 20 T cell receptor beta chains reported below all come from one sample, sequenced in a study of tumor and adjacent non-tumor tissue in lung cancer. No cell sorting was done before RNA was extracted from the tissue. TCRbeta libraries were built with three rounds of nested PCR, modified from ARM-PCR. TCRdb passed the multiplex PCR reads through MiXCR, listing each CDR3 protein once. The data contain 200,000 to 250,000 distinct CDR3 sequences, about two thirds of them singletons. The material sequenced was lung tumor tissue. These receptors were obtained from a man aged 55 to 70 with non-small cell lung cancer.

This clonotype was detected only a few times. The CDR3 loop is CSLVGGGPRPETQYF. The CDR3 bases are TGCAGTCTGGTCGGGGGCGGGCCAAGACCAGAGACCCAGTACTTC. This chain joins TRBV20-1 and TRBJ2-5; D possibly matches TRBD1 or TRBD2 (6 bases each). V gave up 8 bases and J gave up 4 bases, with 23 bases separating them. The CDR3 runs to 15 residues. CDR1 is DFQATT, CDR2 SNEGSKA, per germline (reference sequence).

On this clonotype: A read error may account for a junction end that differs from germline. The chain is built from TRBV12-3 or TRBV12-4 and TRBJ2-5; no clear D. This CDR3 comprises 13 residues. CDR3 nucleotide sequence: TGTGTCAGCAGTTTATCGCCCCAAGAGACCCAGTACTTC. This translates into CVSSLSPQETQYF.

In regard to this clonotype: An end of the junction differs from the germline gene, which may be a read error. This chain links TRBV6-5 with TRBJ1-5; tentative D call: TRBD1 (6 bases). The CDR3 consists of 14 residues. Germline V CDR1 and CDR2: MNHEY, SVGAGI. The CDR3 here is CASSYSRGSQPQHF. CDR3 coding DNA: TGTGCCAGCAGTTACTCGAGGGGGAGTCAGCCTCAGCATTTT.

Comments on this clonotype: Its ends do not fully match the called genes, so a read error is possible. The chain recombines TRBV20-1 with TRBJ1-6; the D is unclear. The CDR3 has 14 amino acids. The germline V gene has CDR1 DFQATT and CDR2 SNEGSKA (reference sequence). The CDR3 spells CNARRQGNNSPLHF. CDR3 nucleotides: TGCAATGCTAGGAGGCAAGGGAATAATTCACCCCTCCACTTT.

For this clonotype: Sequence at one end of the junction differs from germline and may be a read error. V usage is TRBV13 and J usage is TRBJ1-3; 8 bases fit TRBD1. The CDR3 has 14 residues. CDR1 is PRHDT and CDR2 is FYEKMQ in the germline V gene (reference sequence). The CDR3 spells CASSLQGAANSIYF. CDR3 coding DNA: TGTGCCAGCAGCTTACAGGGGGCTGCAAACAGCATATATTTT. The whole variable domain, remainder taken from reference TRBV13 and TRBJ1-3, is AAGVIQSPRHLIKEKRETATLKCYPIPRHDTVYWYQQGPGQDPQFLISFYEKMQSDKGSIPDRFSAQQFSDYHSELNMSSLELGDSALYFCASSLQGAANSIYFGEGSWLTVV.

At least ten counts were recorded for this clonotype. The genes are TRBV20-1 and TRBJ1-5, with D perhaps matching TRBD1 (6 bases). CDR1 is DFQATT and CDR2 is SNEGSKA in the germline V gene (reference sequence). The V and J ends lost 6 bases and 8 bases respectively, with 20 bases between them. This CDR3 spans 14 amino acids. CDR3: CSAGTGTPVEPQHF. The CDR3 coding sequence is TGCAGTGCGGGAACCGGGACACCTGTCGAGCCCCAGCATTTT.

The gene calls are TRBV10-1 and TRBJ2-1; D may be TRBD2 (6 bases). The CDR3 sequence is 12 residues long. Germline CDR1 and CDR2: WNHNN and SYGVQD (reference sequence). V gave up 8 bases and J gave up 9 bases, with 14 bases separating them. CDR3 sequence: CASPGGIGEQFF. The CDR3 DNA reads TGCGCCAGCCCAGGCGGGATCGGTGAGCAGTTCTTC.

A remark on this clonotype: Because it lacks the conserved phenylalanine or tryptophan at the end, this CDR3 is likely a read error. The V and J genes are TRBV11-1 and TRBJ2-5; D not resolved. V was cut by 6 bases and J by 4 bases, with 15 bases left in between. The V gene's germline CDR1 is SGHAT and CDR2 FQDESV (reference sequence). This CDR3 is 14 amino acids long. The CDR3 loop is CASSFAPGGETQYL. For the CDR3, the DNA is TGTGCCAGCAGTTTTGCACCGGGTGGAGAGACCCAGTACTTA.

As to this clonotype: This may be a read error: a much more frequent sequence differs by one nucleotide. This chain joins TRBV15 and TRBJ1-5, with D possibly being TRBD1 (5 bases). The CDR3 runs to 22 residues. Germline V CDR1 and CDR2: LNHNV, YYDKDF (reference sequence). Trimming removed 0 bases at V and 0 bases at J, with 27 bases between. CDR3 bases: TGTGCCACCAGCAGAGATCTGAGCAGGGTAGGGACTAGTTCCTGTAGCAATCAGCCCCAGCATTTT. It specifies CATSRDLSRVGTSSCSNQPQHF.

CDR3 in amino acids: CSAPTVPEQYF. The DNA of the CDR3 is TGCAGTGCTCCTACAGTGCCTGAGCAGTACTTC. The chain couples TRBV20-1 to TRBJ2-7, with D unresolved. CDR3 length: 11 amino acids. The germline gives CDR1 DFQATT, CDR2 SNEGSKA (reference sequence). The V end was cut by 5 bases, the J end by 7 bases, with 12 bases between.

This clonotype was found many times. Here the CDR3 reads CASSNSGGGPYNEQFF. The CDR3 DNA reads as TGTGCCAGCAGTAATAGCGGGGGGGGCCCCTACAATGAGCAGTTCTTC. The rearrangement joins TRBV6-1 to TRBJ2-1; 11 bases match TRBD2. Germline loops: CDR1 MNHNS, CDR2 SASEGT. The CDR3 totals 16 residues. With V trimmed by 5 bases and J by 2 bases, 5 bases remained unmatched.

Comments on this clonotype: Relative to the germline gene, one junction end is altered; a read error may explain this. The V gene is TRBV11-3, the J gene TRBJ1-2; 9 bases match TRBD1. The CDR3 runs to 15 residues. The germline V gene encodes CDR1 SGHNT and CDR2 YENEEA. In DNA form, the CDR3 reads TGTGCCAGCAGTTTACCGGGACAGGGAAGCTATGGCCACACCTTC. Translating gives CASSLPGQGSYGHTF. The variable domain in full, completed from reference TRBV11-3 and TRBJ1-2, reads EAGVVQSPRYKIIEKKQPVAFWCNPISGHNTLYWYLQNLGQGPELLIRYENEEAVDDSQLPKDRFSAERLKGVDSTLKIQPAELGDSAVYLCASSLPGQGSYGHTFGSGTRLTVV.

Details on this clonotype: Since a much larger clone is just one base distant, this may be a read error. This rearrangement joins TRBV29-1 to TRBJ1-1; tentative D call: TRBD1 (5 bases). The CDR3 loop spans 11 amino acids. Germline V gene sequence: CDR1 SQVTM, CDR2 ANQGSEA. The CDR3 DNA reads as TGCAGCGTTGATAGGGGTACTGAAGTTTTCTTT. This encodes CSVDRGTEVFF.

In its sample, this clonotype was seen a few times. This sequence joins TRBV5-4 and TRBJ1-4, with D maybe TRBD1 (5 bases). CDR1 SGHNT and CDR2 YYREEE come from the germline V gene (reference sequence). The V gene lost 4 bases and the J gene lost 3 bases, with 7 bases spanning the gap. CDR3 length: 13 amino acids. In DNA, the CDR3 is TGTGCCAGCAGCCGGGACTCTAATGAAAAACTGTTTTTT. Protein: CASSRDSNEKLFF.

Comment on this clonotype: This may be a read error, as it is one base from a much larger clone. The J gene is TRBJ1-1, the V gene TRBV20-1, with D unresolved. The CDR3 length is 15 residues. Germline assignment: CDR1 DFQATT and CDR2 SNEGSKA (reference sequence). The CDR3 protein is CSARDRWGMNSEAFF. The CDR3, as DNA: TGCAGTGCTAGAGATCGTTGGGGAATGAACAGTGAAGCTTTCTTT.

As concerns this clonotype: A much bigger clone sits one base away, suggesting this may be a read error. This chain joins TRBV12-3 or TRBV12-4 and TRBJ1-1, with a possible D match to TRBD1 (5 bases). CDR3 length: 15 residues. CDR3 coding DNA: TGTACCAGCAGTTTAGGGCGTGTGGGGGACACTGAAGCTTTCTTT. Its translation is CTSSLGRVGDTEAFF.

The V call is TRBV29-1, the J call TRBJ2-7; a weak D match, TRBD1 (6 bases). The DNA end is more similar to TRBJ2-1, so the J call may be wrong. CDR1 is SQVTM, CDR2 ANQGSEA, per germline. The CDR3 has 14 residues. The CDR3 nucleotides read TGCAGCGCGGTTACGGGCAGGGGAGTCTACGAGCAGTTCTTC. Translated, it gives CSAVTGRGVYEQFF.

The chain has TRBV5-4 and TRBJ2-1; TRBD2 is a possible D gene (5 bases). There are 15 residues in the CDR3. The V and J ends lost 9 bases and 5 bases respectively, with 21 bases between them. Germline V gives CDR1 SGHNT, CDR2 YYREEE (reference sequence). DNA of the CDR3: TGTGCCATCAGTCCCGGCCCGGGGTGGAACAATGAGCAGTTCTTC. Protein sequence: CAISPGPGWNNEQFF.

A remark on this clonotype: Because the CDR3 is missing its conserved closing phenylalanine or tryptophan, this is likely a read error. This sequence joins TRBV12-3 or TRBV12-4 and TRBJ2-5, with 10 bases that match TRBD1. The J segment lost 4 bases and the V segment lost 6 bases, leaving 11 bases of the junction unmatched. The CDR3 spans 16 residues. DNA for the CDR3: TGTGCCAGCAGACCCAGACAGGGGGCTAATCGAGAGACCCAGTACCTC. Encoded protein: CASRPRQGANRETQYL.

The chain couples TRBV5-1 to TRBJ2-3; D is undetermined. Germline V gene lookup returns CDR1 SGHRS and CDR2 YFSETQ. CDR3 size: 15 residues. The V gene lost 0 bases and the J gene lost 5 bases, with 13 bases spanning the gap. CDR3 coding DNA: TGCGCCAGCAGCTTGGAGGGCCCAAGTAGAGATACGCAGTATTTT. Encoded protein: CASSLEGPSRDTQYF. Full variable domain (remainder filled in from reference TRBV5-1 and TRBJ2-3): KAGVTQTPRYLIKTRGQQVTLSCSPISGHRSVSWYQQTPGQGLQFLFEYFSETQRNKGNFPGRFSGRQFSNSRSEMNVSTLELGDSALYLCASSLEGPSRDTQYFGPGTRLTVL.